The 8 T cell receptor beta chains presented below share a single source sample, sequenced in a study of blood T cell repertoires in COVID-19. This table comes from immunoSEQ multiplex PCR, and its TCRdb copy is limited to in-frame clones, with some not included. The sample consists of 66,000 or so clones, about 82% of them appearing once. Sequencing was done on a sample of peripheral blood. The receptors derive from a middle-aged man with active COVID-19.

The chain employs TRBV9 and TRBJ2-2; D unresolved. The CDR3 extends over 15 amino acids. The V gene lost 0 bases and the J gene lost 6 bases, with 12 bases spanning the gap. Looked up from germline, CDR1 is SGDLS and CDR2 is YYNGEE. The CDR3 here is CASSVGVEGAGELFF. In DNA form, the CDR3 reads TGTGCCAGCAGCGTAGGGGTGGAAGGAGCCGGGGAGCTGTTTTTT. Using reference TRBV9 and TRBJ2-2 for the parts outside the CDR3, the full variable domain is DSGVTQTPKHLITATGQRVTLRCSPRSGDLSVYWYQQSLDQGLQFLIQYYNGEERAKGNILERFSAQQFPDLHSELNLSSLELGDSALYFCASSVGVEGAGELFFGEGSRLTVL.

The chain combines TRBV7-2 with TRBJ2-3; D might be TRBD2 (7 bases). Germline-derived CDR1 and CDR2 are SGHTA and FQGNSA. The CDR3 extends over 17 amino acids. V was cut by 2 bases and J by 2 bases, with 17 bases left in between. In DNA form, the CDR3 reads TGTGCCAGCAGCTTAAGGGGGGGGCAGTTAAACACAGATACGCAGTATTTT. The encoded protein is CASSLRGGQLNTDTQYF. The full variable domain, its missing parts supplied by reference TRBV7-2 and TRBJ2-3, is GAGVSQSPSNKVTEKGKDVELRCDPISGHTALYWYRQSLGQGLEFLIYFQGNSAPDKSGLPSDRFSAERTGGSVSTLTIQRTQQEDSAVYLCASSLRGGQLNTDTQYFGPGTRLTVL.

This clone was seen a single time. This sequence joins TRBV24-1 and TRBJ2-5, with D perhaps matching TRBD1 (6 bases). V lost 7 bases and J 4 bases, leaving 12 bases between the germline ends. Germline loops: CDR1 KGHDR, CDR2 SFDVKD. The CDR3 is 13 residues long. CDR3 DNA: TGTGCCACCAGCGACAGGAGGCCAGAGACCCAGTACTTC. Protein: CATSDRRPETQYF.

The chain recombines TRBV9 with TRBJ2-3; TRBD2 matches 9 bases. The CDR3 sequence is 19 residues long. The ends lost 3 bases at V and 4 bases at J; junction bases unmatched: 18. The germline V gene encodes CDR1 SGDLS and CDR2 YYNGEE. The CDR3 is CASSATLTAGGWGADTQYF. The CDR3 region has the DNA TGTGCCAGCAGCGCCACCTTGACAGCGGGAGGCTGGGGAGCAGATACGCAGTATTTT.

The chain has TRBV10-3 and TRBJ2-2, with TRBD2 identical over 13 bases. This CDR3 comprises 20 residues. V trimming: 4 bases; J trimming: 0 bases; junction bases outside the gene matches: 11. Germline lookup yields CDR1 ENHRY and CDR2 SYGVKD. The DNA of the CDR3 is TGTGCCATCAGTGGACCGGGACTAGCGGGACCAGCCGCGAACACCGGGGAGCTGTTTTTT. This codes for CAISGPGLAGPAANTGELFF.

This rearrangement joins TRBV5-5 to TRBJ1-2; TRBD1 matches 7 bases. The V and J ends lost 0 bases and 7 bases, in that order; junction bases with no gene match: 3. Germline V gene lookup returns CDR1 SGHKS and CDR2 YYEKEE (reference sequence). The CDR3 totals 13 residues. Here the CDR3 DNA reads TGTGCCAGCAGCTTGGGACAGGGTTTTGGCTACACCTTC. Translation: CASSLGQGFGYTF.

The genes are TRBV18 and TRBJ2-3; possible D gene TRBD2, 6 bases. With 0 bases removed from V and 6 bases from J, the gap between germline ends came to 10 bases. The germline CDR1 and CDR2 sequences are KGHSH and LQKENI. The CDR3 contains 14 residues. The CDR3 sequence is CASSPPGGRDTQYF. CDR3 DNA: TGTGCCAGCTCACCACCGGGAGGCAGGGATACGCAGTATTTT.

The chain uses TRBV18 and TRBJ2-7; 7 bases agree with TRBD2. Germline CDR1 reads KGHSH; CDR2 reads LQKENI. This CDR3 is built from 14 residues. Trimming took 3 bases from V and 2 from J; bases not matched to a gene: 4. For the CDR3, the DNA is TGTGCCAGCTCACCGGAGGGAGGGCCCTACGAGCAGTACGTC. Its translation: CASSPEGGPYEQYV.